This TCR beta chain comes out of a study of blood T cell repertoires in COVID-19 (dated by TCRdb to the early 2020s). General notes on the study: Samples from collaborators originated in the United States, Italy and Spain and spanned both the acute and convalescent phases of COVID-19. The prospective study material was composed of cDNA or gDNA derived from T cells, B-cell-depleted T cells, or PBMCs. The dataset comprised deeply sampled blood TCRbeta repertoires from subjects exposed to, actively infected with, or recovered from COVID-19. The repertoires were released in a freely available public database intended as a resource for research on the immune response to SARS-CoV-2. The samples were drawn from the first 160 participants of the ongoing ImmuneRACE study and from 950 to 1,500 subjects provided by 6 global collaborators. Sample metadata almost always included a de-identified subject ID, COVID-19 status, age in years and sex. HLA class I and class II types, where available, came from metadata supplied by the sample provider rather than from assay-based typing.

Regarding this clone: It lacks a known antigen. The input lacks base qualities; no much larger clone sits a single base away.

TCRbeta CDR3 regions were amplified from genomic DNA using the immunoSEQ Assay, a bias-controlled multiplex PCR. In the authors' own workflow: Within the assay, amplification of reference gene primers was used to estimate how many nucleated cells each sample contained. To quantify the absolute abundance of each unique TCRbeta CDR3 rearrangement, sequence reads were collapsed and filtered. Productive Simpson clonality was computed per sample as the square root of Simpson's diversity index over productive rearrangements. TCRdb took this table from immuneACCESS and kept in-frame rearrangements with V and J called. Such tables lack part of the clones; where checked against another copy, unresolved V genes explain under half of the gap, and the rest is unexplained. The V and J calls and clone size are taken from that table; D and trimming were inferred from the DNA. The table for this sample lists 400,000 to 550,000 clones; roughly 91% of them were counted only once. 4% to 5.5% of the sample goes to the ten largest clones.

The collaborating institutions used their own protocols to collect whole blood in K2EDTA tubes. Collaborator samples were shipped for TCRbeta analysis as frozen whole blood, isolated PBMCs, or DNA extracted from either sample type. On the study overall, not on this receptor specifically: The amount of clinical and demographic metadata varied by source and participant and was provided uncurated.

The germline V gene (reference sequence) sets CDR1 to DFQATT and CDR2 to SNEGSKA. Clipping removes 3 bases from V and 1 base from J, with 7 as the unmatched junction base count. The CDR3 starts with the cysteine, ends with the phenylalanine, and has 15 residues. Only the CDR3 part of the read is kept: 45 bases, read in frame from the first base. The specimen was peripheral blood. The rearrangement combines TRBV20-1 with TRBJ2-3; TRBD2 aligns with 7 central bases. The sequence derives from a woman in her thirties with acute or convalescent COVID-19. The CDR3 protein: CSASVAGDRTDTQYF. The nucleotides read TGCAGTGCTAGTGTGGCGGGGGACCGCACAGATACGCAGTATTTT.